Following are 14 T cell receptor beta chains from one sample sequenced in a study of Graves' ophthalmopathy and Graves' hyperthyroidism. RNA transcripts were the source from which TCR beta CDR3 regions were amplified. Amplification began with first-round RT-PCR using HTBI primers, then second-round multiplex PCR was performed. TCRdb reprocessed the multiplex PCR reads with MiXCR, giving one entry per CDR3 protein. Here the sample spans 500,000 to 800,000 distinct CDR3 sequences, approximately 39% being singletons. The specimen was peripheral blood. All receptors come from an adult man with Graves' ophthalmopathy.

The genes are TRBV25-1 and TRBJ2-7; 7 bases are shared with TRBD2. The CDR3 sequence is 16 residues long. Germline CDR1 and CDR2: MGHDK and SYGVNS. J gave up 0 bases and V 4 bases, and 9 bases lay outside the gene matches. The CDR3 coding sequence is TGTGCCAGCAGTGCTAGGTCCAGCGGGAACTCCTACGAGCAGTACTTC. Translating it yields CASSARSSGNSYEQYF.

Concerning this clonotype itself: Lacking the conserved final phenylalanine or tryptophan, this CDR3 likely reflects a read error. The J gene is TRBJ2-5, the V gene TRBV11-2; TRBD2 aligns across 7 bases. V was pared by 1 base and J by 1 base, with 0 bases of the junction left unmatched. The CDR3 spans 14 residues. Germline values: CDR1 SGHAT, CDR2 FQNNGV. CDR3 residues: CASSLGLAQETQYV. The CDR3 region has the DNA TGTGCCAGCAGCTTAGGACTAGCCCAAGAGACCCAGTACGTC.

A note on this clonotype: A much larger clonotype is one base distant, so this may be a read error. The chain employs TRBV6-5 and TRBJ2-7; TRBD1 is a possible D gene (5 bases). The CDR3 length is 14 residues. Germline V gene lookup returns CDR1 MNHEY and CDR2 SVGAGI. CDR3 sequence: CASSQDTSSHEQYF. CDR3 bases: TGTGCCAGCAGTCAGGACACGAGCTCCCACGAGCAGTACTTC.

There are many counts of this clonotype. The genes are TRBV9 and TRBJ2-7; 7 bases line up with TRBD2. With V trimmed by 3 bases and J by 1 base, 7 bases remained unmatched. The CDR3 is 15 residues long. Germline V gene data show CDR1 as SGDLS and CDR2 as YYNGEE. The CDR3 nucleotides read TGTGCCAGCAGCGAGGGACTATCCGGGTCCTACGAGCAGTACTTC. Encoded protein: CASSEGLSGSYEQYF.

Here the CDR3 DNA reads TGTGCCAGCAGCTTAGCAGGGGACCCCTACGAGCAGTACTTC. This gives the protein CASSLAGDPYEQYF. This chain joins TRBV7-9 and TRBJ2-7, with D perhaps being TRBD1 or TRBD2 (5 bases each). This CDR3 contains 14 residues. The V gene lost 0 bases and the J gene lost 2 bases, with 8 bases spanning the gap. The germline CDR1 and CDR2 sequences are SEHNR and FQNEAQ (reference sequence).

A word on this clonotype: A much larger clone lies one base from this, so it may be a read error. The rearrangement links TRBV9 to TRBJ2-7; TRBD2 is a possible D gene (7 bases). The CDR3 is 15 amino acids. CDR1 SGDLS and CDR2 YYNGEE come from the germline V gene. CDR3 in amino acids: CVSSVAGGLNYEQYF. As DNA, the CDR3 is TGTGTCAGCAGCGTAGCCGGGGGGCTCAACTACGAGCAGTACTTC. Drawing the rest from reference TRBV9 and TRBJ2-7, the complete variable domain is DSGVTQTPKHLITATGQRVTLRCSPRSGDLSVYWYQQSLDQGLQFLIQYYNGEERAKGNILERFSAQQFPDLHSELNLSSLELGDSALYFCVSSVAGGLNYEQYFGPGTRLTVT.

This clonotype showed up many times. The V and J genes are TRBV20-1 and TRBJ2-7; 12 bases align to TRBD2. There are 16 residues in the CDR3. CDR1 is DFQATT and CDR2 is SNEGSKA in the germline V gene (reference sequence). V lost 6 bases to trimming and J lost 2 bases; unmatched junction nucleotides: 11. CDR3 DNA: TGCAGTGCAATATCGTCGACTAGCGGGAGCCCCTACGAGCAGTACTTC. Amino acids: CSAISSTSGSPYEQYF.

This chain connects TRBV25-1 to TRBJ1-1; 9 nucleotides match TRBD1. CDR1 is MGHDK, CDR2 SYGVNS, per germline. CDR3 size: 16 residues. Unmatched junction bases numbered 11, after V lost 6 bases and J lost 3 bases. CDR3 bases: TGTGCCAGCAGCTCAAACCCGGGACAGGGTCACACTGAAGCTTTCTTT. Translating gives CASSSNPGQGHTEAFF.

This clonotype was seen only once. The germline gene is not matched at one end of the junction; a read error may be the cause. V is TRBV7-9 and J is TRBJ1-6; D ambiguous. The CDR3 runs 12 residues. Germline CDR1 and CDR2: SEHNR and FQNEAQ (reference sequence). CDR3: CAGSLAGSPLHF. The CDR3 nucleotides read TGTGCCGGCAGCTTAGCCGGTTCGCCCCTCCACTTT.

The chain has TRBV12-3 or TRBV12-4 and TRBJ2-5; D gene uncertain. V lost 6 bases and J lost 7, with 6 bases in between. The CDR3 is 10 residues long. The CDR3 region has the DNA TGTGCCAGCAGCCATGGGACCCAGTACTTC. It encodes CASSHGTQYF.

This rearrangement joins TRBV2 to TRBJ1-1, with D unresolved. The V gene lost 8 bases and the J gene lost 0 bases, with 16 bases spanning the gap. The CDR3 is made up of 15 amino acids. Germline V gene sequence: CDR1 SNHLY, CDR2 FYNNEI. The CDR3 bases are TGTGCCAGCTCACCACCGGACTTCATGAACACTGAAGCTTTCTTT. Translation: CASSPPDFMNTEAFF.

The V call is TRBV5-4, the J call TRBJ1-1, with TRBD1 matching 9 bases. Trimming cost V 5 bases and J 6 bases; bases outside gene matches: 5. The CDR3 covers 13 residues. Per the germline V gene, CDR1 is SGHNT and CDR2 is YYREEE (reference sequence). In DNA, the CDR3 is TGTGCCAGCAGACCGGACAGGGGTGCTGAAGCTTTCTTT. Translating gives CASRPDRGAEAFF.

This chain links TRBV5-1 with TRBJ2-7; D perhaps matches TRBD1 (6 bases). V was shortened by 0 bases and J by 6 bases, with 10 bases between the two germline ends. The CDR3 is made up of 13 amino acids. Germline V lookup: CDR1 SGHRS, CDR2 YFSETQ. The chain's CDR3 is CASSLDRVSEQYF. The DNA for the CDR3 is TGCGCCAGCAGCTTGGACAGGGTCTCCGAGCAGTACTTC.

At least ten counts were recorded for this clonotype. The gene calls are TRBV6-6 and TRBJ1-1; no firm D call. Germline CDR1 is MNHNY and CDR2 is SVGAGI (reference sequence). Deletions cut 7 bases from V and 0 bases from J, with 9 bases between. This CDR3 has 13 residues. CDR3 nucleotide sequence: TGTGCCAGCAAAAATGGGTTGAACACTGAAGCTTTCTTT. Amino acid sequence: CASKNGLNTEAFF.